The rows below give T cell receptor beta chains drawn from one sample of a study of T cell responses to AZD1222 COVID-19 vaccine. TCRdb's copy holds only in-frame clones and misses some; the assay was immunoSEQ multiplex PCR. The table shows some 50,000 clones, with approximately 89% occurring only once. The sample in question was peripheral blood, obtained 28 days after the second AZD1222 dose. Every receptor here comes from an adult who received the AZD1222 COVID-19 vaccine. CDR3s include the opening cysteine and the closing phenylalanine or tryptophan. The D gene is left open where the match is weak. The size of a clone is reported for some rows only, either as once, few or many, or as a class for expanded clones.

D gene	clone size	J gene	V gene	CDR3 protein	CDR3 DNA
-	-	TRBJ2-5	TRBV5-5	CASSVEPLYQETQYF	TGTGCCAGCAGCGTGGAGCCCTTGTACCAAGAGACCCAGTACTTC
-	-	TRBJ1-1	TRBV5-5	CASSLWPTEAFF	TGTGCCAGCAGCTTGTGGCCAACTGAAGCTTTCTTT
-	-	TRBJ2-7	TRBV9	CASSVDPGNYEQYF	TGTGCCAGCAGCGTAGACCCAGGGAACTACGAGCAGTACTTC
-	-	TRBJ2-2	TRBV18	CASSPPGHRNTGELFF	TGTGCCAGCTCACCCCCGGGACACCGGAACACCGGGGAGCTGTTTTTT
-	once	TRBJ1-1	TRBV19	CASSIDRGGRNTEAFF	TGTGCCAGTAGTATAGATCGGGGGGGCCGAAACACTGAAGCTTTCTTT
TRBD2	-	TRBJ2-5	TRBV7-2	CASSSGGGPQETQYF	TGTGCCAGCAGCTCCGGGGGGGGACCGCAAGAGACCCAGTACTTC
TRBD2	-	TRBJ2-5	TRBV6-5	CASTLAAGQETQYF	TGTGCCAGCACCCTAGCGGCGGGGCAAGAGACCCAGTACTTC
-	-	TRBJ1-1	TRBV5-1	CASSLEQVSHTEAFF	TGCGCCAGCAGCCTGGAACAGGTCAGTCACACTGAAGCTTTCTTT
-	-	TRBJ2-3	TRBV19	CASSIASGKLTDTQYF	TGTGCCAGTAGTATAGCGAGTGGGAAACTCACAGATACGCAGTATTTT
TRBD1	-	TRBJ1-2	TRBV28	CASLTGDDYTF	TGTGCCAGCTTGACAGGGGATGACTACACCTTC
-	few	TRBJ2-6	TRBV6-1	CASSEGADGANVLTF	TGTGCCAGCAGTGAAGGGGCAGACGGGGCCAACGTCCTGACTTTC
-	-	TRBJ2-1	TRBV7-8	CASSTLSGPDNEQFF	TGTGCCAGCAGCACCCTATCCGGGCCGGACAATGAGCAGTTCTTC
-	-	TRBJ2-5	TRBV19	CASTSGSAETQYF	TGTGCCAGTACCTCGGGTAGCGCAGAGACCCAGTACTTC
-	once	TRBJ1-5	TRBV18	CASSPGPAIFFPQHF	TGTGCCAGCTCCCCAGGGCCGGCGATTTTTTTCCCCCAGCATTTT
TRBD1	-	TRBJ1-5	TRBV6-2/TRBV6-3	CASSSQPGQDNQPQHF	TGTGCCAGCAGTTCTCAACCGGGACAGGACAATCAGCCCCAGCATTTT
TRBD1	once	TRBJ1-2	TRBV6-5	CASSTRTGLYGYTF	TGTGCCAGCAGTACAAGGACAGGACTCTATGGCTACACCTTC
-	once	TRBJ2-3	TRBV6-2/TRBV6-3	CASSHSPDTQYF	TGTGCCAGCAGTCACTCCCCAGATACGCAGTATTTT
-	-	TRBJ1-5	TRBV3-1/TRBV3-2	CASSHGGGGQPQHF	TGTGCCAGCAGCCATGGAGGAGGGGGTCAGCCCCAGCATTTT
-	-	TRBJ2-3	TRBV11-3	CASSLDQGDTQYF	TGTGCCAGCAGCTTAGATCAAGGGGATACGCAGTATTTT
-	-	TRBJ1-5	TRBV4-3	CASSLSPGGNQPQHF	TGCGCCAGCAGCCTCAGTCCCGGGGGCAATCAGCCCCAGCATTTT
-	-	TRBJ2-5	TRBV12-5	CASGFFAGETQYF	TGTGCTAGTGGTTTTTTTGCTGGGGAGACCCAGTACTTC
-	-	TRBJ1-1	TRBV11-3	CASSSDMGSEAFF	TGTGCCAGCAGCTCTGACATGGGGTCAGAAGCTTTCTTT
-	-	TRBJ1-5	TRBV5-1	CASSPTGLSNQPQHF	TGCGCCAGCTCACCGACAGGATTGAGCAATCAGCCCCAGCATTTT
-	-	TRBJ1-3	TRBV5-5	CASSLVAESGNTIYF	TGTGCCAGCAGCTTGGTGGCCGAATCTGGAAACACCATATATTTT
-	-	TRBJ2-7	TRBV29-1	CSAGAGFENEQYF	TGCAGCGCCGGGGCGGGGTTTGAAAACGAGCAGTACTTC
-	-	TRBJ2-3	TRBV6-5	CASSSTGSDTDTQYF	TGTGCCAGCAGTTCCACGGGATCCGACACAGATACGCAGTATTTT
TRBD1	few	TRBJ2-7	TRBV10-1	CATKRGTGDSEQYF	TGCGCCACCAAGCGGGGGACAGGGGATAGCGAGCAGTACTTC
-	once	TRBJ1-2	TRBV5-1	CASSLDPKDKDGYTF	TGCGCCAGCAGCTTGGATCCCAAGGACAAGGATGGCTACACCTTC
-	-	TRBJ1-3	TRBV15	CATSTANSGNTIYF	TGTGCCACCAGCACGGCCAACTCTGGAAACACCATATATTTT
TRBD2	-	TRBJ2-1	TRBV10-2	CASRLSGGHYNEQFF	TGCGCCAGCAGACTTAGCGGGGGGCACTACAATGAGCAGTTCTTC
-	-	TRBJ2-7	TRBV30	CAWTVVSGTYEQYF	TGTGCCTGGACCGTCGTTAGCGGAACCTACGAGCAGTACTTC
TRBD2	-	TRBJ2-1	TRBV9	CASGAGGSFNEQFF	TGTGCCAGCGGCGCGGGCGGGAGTTTCAATGAGCAGTTCTTC
TRBD1	once	TRBJ1-1	TRBV10-3	CAISPGQGNTEAFF	TGTGCCATCAGTCCGGGACAGGGGAACACTGAAGCTTTCTTT
TRBD1	-	TRBJ1-3	TRBV7-8	CASSPETGESGNTIYF	TGTGCCAGCAGCCCAGAGACAGGGGAATCTGGAAACACCATATATTTT
-	-	TRBJ1-3	TRBV5-4	CASSLRDHGSGNTIYF	TGTGCCAGCAGCCTCCGGGATCACGGATCTGGAAACACCATATATTTT
-	-	TRBJ1-1	TRBV10-2	CASSEKTGAFF	TGCGCCAGCAGTGAAAAAACAGGGGCTTTCTTT
-	-	TRBJ1-6	TRBV6-5	CASSTRVNNSPLHF	TGTGCCAGTTCTACCAGGGTGAATAATTCACCCCTCCACTTT
TRBD2	-	TRBJ2-5	TRBV9	CASSVGSASGSETQYF	TGTGCCAGCAGCGTAGGGTCCGCTAGCGGGAGTGAGACCCAGTACTTC
TRBD2	-	TRBJ2-3	TRBV7-9	CASSRTSGATDTQYF	TGTGCCAGCAGTCGGACTAGCGGGGCCACAGATACGCAGTATTTT
-	-	TRBJ2-7	TRBV5-6	CASSFAITSYEQYF	TGTGCCAGCAGCTTCGCCATTACTTCCTACGAGCAGTACTTC
TRBD2	-	TRBJ2-1	TRBV6-4	CASSDSSGGNEQFF	TGTGCCAGCAGTGACTCTAGCGGGGGCAATGAGCAGTTCTTC
TRBD2	-	TRBJ2-5	TRBV5-4	CASSARGLAGGETQYF	TGTGCCAGCAGTGCCCGAGGACTAGCGGGAGGGGAGACCCAGTACTTC
TRBD2	-	TRBJ2-3	TRBV5-1	CASREGSSGVTDTQYF	TGCGCCAGCAGGGAGGGCTCTAGCGGGGTCACAGATACGCAGTATTTT
TRBD1	-	TRBJ1-2	TRBV3-1/TRBV3-2	CASSQRDRLPYGYTF	TGTGCCAGCAGCCAAAGGGACAGGCTCCCCTATGGCTACACCTTC
-	-	TRBJ1-1	TRBV20-1	CSAWNTEAFF	TGCAGTGCTTGGAACACTGAAGCTTTCTTT
-	once	TRBJ1-1	TRBV11-2	CASGPLWAEAFF	TGTGCCAGCGGACCCCTCTGGGCTGAAGCTTTCTTT
TRBD1	-	TRBJ2-7	TRBV7-9	CASSLGNTGTVEQYF	TGTGCCAGCAGCCTCGGGAACACAGGGACAGTCGAGCAGTACTTC
-	-	TRBJ1-3	TRBV6-1	CASSDPSRNTIYF	TGTGCCAGCAGTGATCCTAGCAGAAACACCATATATTTT
TRBD2	-	TRBJ2-1	TRBV7-8	CASSPQLAGGVNEQFF	TGTGCCAGCAGCCCCCAACTAGCGGGAGGGGTCAATGAGCAGTTCTTC
TRBD1	-	TRBJ1-6	TRBV6-2/TRBV6-3	CASSMEPGQTNSPLHF	TGTGCCAGCAGTATGGAACCGGGACAGACAAATTCACCCCTCCACTTT
TRBD1	-	TRBJ2-7	TRBV19	CASSLRTGGYEQYF	TGTGCCAGTAGTTTAAGGACAGGGGGCTACGAGCAGTACTTC
-	-	TRBJ1-2	TRBV24-1	CATSGITEGSYGYTF	TGTGCCACCAGTGGAATCACAGAAGGGAGCTATGGCTACACCTTC
TRBD2	-	TRBJ2-3	TRBV7-2	CASSLTSGSSDTQYF	TGTGCCAGCAGCTTAACGAGCGGGAGTTCAGATACGCAGTATTTT
TRBD1	-	TRBJ1-2	TRBV12-3/TRBV12-4	CASSTTGGNGYTF	TGTGCCAGCAGTACTACAGGGGGGAATGGCTACACCTTC